The 4 T cell receptor beta chains below come from one sample, sequenced in a study of technical replicates of blood from several donors. The assay was immunoSEQ multiplex PCR, and TCRdb's table has in-frame clones only and misses some. Here the sample spans some 87,000 clones, roughly 96% being singletons. The source material was T cells isolated from PBMCs. All receptors derive from a human donor in good health.

This rearrangement joins TRBV5-5 to TRBJ2-7; 9 bases are a match to TRBD2. The CDR3 sequence is 17 residues long. V lost 2 bases, J lost 3 bases, and 12 bases stayed unmatched. CDR1 and CDR2 (germline): SGHKS, YYEKEE (reference sequence). As DNA, the CDR3 is TGTGCCAGCAGCTTACATAGCGGGAGTGAAGGAATCTACGAGCAGTACTTC. The encoded protein is CASSLHSGSEGIYEQYF.

J is TRBJ1-3 and V is TRBV6-1; D may be TRBD1 (5 bases). Looked up from germline, CDR1 is MNHNS and CDR2 is SASEGT. This CDR3 region has 11 residues. The ends were cut back, 10 bases at V and 4 bases at J, with 8 bases in the middle. CDR3 region: CATKGGNTIYF. The CDR3 coding sequence is TGTGCCACCAAGGGGGGAAACACCATATATTTT.

The chain combines TRBV7-8 with TRBJ2-1; 7 positions agree with TRBD2. This CDR3 has 14 residues. The germline CDR1 and CDR2 sequences are SGHVS and FQNEAQ. Trimming removed 4 bases from V and 5 bases from J; junction bases left unmatched: 5. The CDR3 sequence is CASSSLAEDNEQFF. As DNA, the CDR3 is TGTGCCAGCAGCTCCCTAGCGGAGGACAATGAGCAGTTCTTC.

The rearrangement joins TRBV2 to TRBJ1-4, with D unresolved. Germline V gene sequence: CDR1 SNHLY, CDR2 FYNNEI. The CDR3 length is 12 residues. V lost 6 bases to trimming and J lost 8 bases, with 10 bases between them. The CDR3 reads CASSATREKLFF. The CDR3 DNA follows: TGTGCCAGCAGCGCCACCAGAGAAAAACTGTTTTTT.